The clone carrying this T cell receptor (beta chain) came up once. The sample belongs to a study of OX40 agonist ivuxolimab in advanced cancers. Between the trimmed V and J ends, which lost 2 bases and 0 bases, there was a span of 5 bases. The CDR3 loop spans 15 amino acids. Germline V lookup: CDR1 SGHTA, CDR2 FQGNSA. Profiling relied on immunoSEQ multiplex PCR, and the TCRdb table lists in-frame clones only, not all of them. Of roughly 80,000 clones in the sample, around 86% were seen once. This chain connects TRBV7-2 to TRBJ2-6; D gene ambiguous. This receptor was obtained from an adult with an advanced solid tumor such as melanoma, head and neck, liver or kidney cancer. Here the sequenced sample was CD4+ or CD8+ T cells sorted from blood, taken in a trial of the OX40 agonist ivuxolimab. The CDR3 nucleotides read TGTGCCAGCAGCTTATCGGTCTCTGGGGCCAACGTCCTGACTTTC. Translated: CASSLSVSGANVLTF.